The 13 T cell receptor beta chains in this list originate from one sample, sequenced in a study of cytomegalovirus exposure and HLA in healthy donors. PCR was performed using 60 Vbeta and 13 Jbeta primers. Repertoires were generated with immunoSEQ multiplex PCR, while TCRdb's copy carries only in-frame clones and drops some. The sample includes 130,000 or so clones. Sequencing was carried out using PBMCs. The receptors shown here come from a man younger than 35 in good health and CMV-seronegative.

The genes are TRBV27 and TRBJ2-7; D not certain. Trimming removed 6 bases at V and 2 bases at J, with 11 bases between. CDR3 length: 13 residues. Germline CDR1 is MNHEY and CDR2 is SMNVEV (reference sequence). CDR3 residues: CASSPAGPYEQYF. CDR3 nucleotide sequence: TGTGCCAGCAGCCCTGCCGGTCCCTACGAGCAGTACTTC.

This rearrangement joins TRBV18 to TRBJ1-5; TRBD1 matches at 8 bases. CDR1 KGHSH and CDR2 LQKENI come from the germline V gene. Losses at the gene ends were 6 bases for V and 4 bases for J; bases not matched to a gene: 5. There are 14 residues in the CDR3. CDR3 sequence: CASSKDRVNQPQHF. DNA of the CDR3: TGTGCCAGCTCCAAGGACAGGGTTAATCAGCCCCAGCATTTT. Complete variable domain (other parts from reference TRBV18 and TRBJ1-5): NAGVMQNPRHLVRRRGQEARLRCSPMKGHSHVYWYRQLPEEGLKFMVYLQKENIIDESGMPKERFSAEFPKEGPSILRIQQVVRGDSAAYFCASSKDRVNQPQHFGDGTRLSIL.

The chain uses TRBV19 and TRBJ2-7, with a tentative D call TRBD2 (5 bases). V dropped 5 bases and J dropped 3 bases, with 14 bases sitting between them. The CDR3 spans 14 residues. Germline V gene sequence: CDR1 LNHDA, CDR2 SQIVND (reference sequence). The CDR3 loop reads CASSGRSRVYEQYF. The CDR3 DNA is TGTGCCAGTAGTGGACGGTCGAGGGTCTACGAGCAGTACTTC.

The rearrangement uses TRBV9 and TRBJ1-2; 8 bases fit TRBD1. The CDR3 contains 17 residues. With 0 bases clipped from V and 4 bases from J, the junction kept 11 bases outside the gene matches. CDR1 SGDLS and CDR2 YYNGEE come from the germline V gene. In nucleotides, the CDR3 is TGTGCCAGCAGCGTAGAGGACAGGGTCTTTACCTTCTATGGCTACACCTTC. Translation: CASSVEDRVFTFYGYTF.

The rearrangement links TRBV7-9 to TRBJ1-1, with TRBD1 matching 9 bases. CDR1 is SEHNR and CDR2 is FQNEAQ in the germline V gene (reference sequence). J was trimmed by 4 bases and V by 5 bases; bases with no gene match: 8. This CDR3 spans 15 amino acids. The CDR3 reads CASSQDRGPGTEAFF. The CDR3 region has the DNA TGTGCCAGCAGCCAGGACAGGGGACCGGGCACTGAAGCTTTCTTT.

The CDR3 DNA reads as TGTGCCAGCAGCTTGGGACTAGCGGAGACCCAGTACTTC. Protein product: CASSLGLAETQYF. The chain links TRBV13 to TRBJ2-5; 10 nucleotides align to TRBD2. V lost 3 bases, J lost 5 bases, and 0 bases stayed unmatched. The CDR3 is 13 amino acids. Germline V gene lookup returns CDR1 PRHDT and CDR2 FYEKMQ (reference sequence). The full variable domain, rest sourced from reference TRBV13 and TRBJ2-5, is AAGVIQSPRHLIKEKRETATLKCYPIPRHDTVYWYQQGPGQDPQFLISFYEKMQSDKGSIPDRFSAQQFSDYHSELNMSSLELGDSALYFCASSLGLAETQYFGPGTRLLVL.

The chain is built from TRBV18 and TRBJ2-7, with 9 bases that match TRBD2. The CDR3 loop spans 15 amino acids. J gave up 2 bases and V 0 bases, and 2 bases lay outside the gene matches. Germline V gene lookup returns CDR1 KGHSH and CDR2 LQKENI. Here the CDR3 DNA reads TGTGCCAGCTCACCACCGGGACTAGCCGCCTACGAGCAGTACTTC. Amino acids: CASSPPGLAAYEQYF.

This chain joins TRBV25-1 and TRBJ2-7; TRBD1 aligns across 8 bases. Germline CDR1 and CDR2: MGHDK and SYGVNS. The CDR3 is 13 amino acids. The J segment lost 6 bases and the V segment lost 6 bases, leaving 7 bases of the junction unmatched. The CDR3 loop is CASRQGALSEQYF. CDR3 coding DNA: TGTGCCAGCAGGCAGGGGGCTCTATCCGAGCAGTACTTC.

With regard to this clone: Relative to the germline gene, one junction end is altered; a read error may explain this. The V and J genes are TRBV4-2 and TRBJ2-1; 13 positions match TRBD2. CDR1 and CDR2 (germline): LGHNA, YNFKEQ. The length of the CDR3 is 18 residues. Here the CDR3 DNA reads TGTGCCAGCTGCCATGGGACTAGCGGGAAGAGCTCCTACAATGAGCAGTTCTTC. This translates into CASCHGTSGKSSYNEQFF.

The CDR3 is CASSGNRGSSYEQYF. CDR3 nucleotides: TGTGCCAGCAGTGGGAACAGGGGGAGCTCCTACGAGCAGTACTTC. V and J are TRBV6-1 and TRBJ2-5, with 8 bases identical to TRBD1. The tail of the sequence fits TRBJ2-7 better, so the J call may be wrong. The length of the CDR3 is 15 residues. The germline gives CDR1 MNHNS, CDR2 SASEGT.

The chain uses TRBV7-2 and TRBJ1-1; D is unresolved. Germline CDR1 and CDR2: SGHTA and FQGNSA. This CDR3 has 12 residues. V was shortened by 0 bases and J by 4 bases, with 3 bases between the two germline ends. This CDR3 is CASSLAATEAFF. The CDR3 DNA sequence: TGTGCCAGCAGCTTAGCGGCCACTGAAGCTTTCTTT.

CDR3 loop: CSARTGNEKLFF. For the CDR3, the DNA is TGCAGCGCCCGGACAGGGAATGAAAAACTGTTTTTT. The chain combines TRBV29-1 with TRBJ1-4; 8 bases line up with TRBD1. CDR3 length equals 12 residues. V was pared by 7 bases and J by 5 bases, with 3 bases of the junction left unmatched. Germline CDR1 reads SQVTM; CDR2 reads ANQGSEA.

This chain links TRBV14 with TRBJ2-7; D possibly corresponds to TRBD1 (5 bases). Trimming removed 8 bases at V and 1 base at J, with 12 bases between. The germline V gene has CDR1 SGHDN and CDR2 FVKESK. CDR3 size: 13 residues. The CDR3 region has the DNA TGTGCCAGCCCTTCCGACAGTTCCTACGAGCAGTACTTC. This translates into CASPSDSSYEQYF.